The sequence of this T cell receptor beta chain was determined in a study of OX40 agonist ivuxolimab in advanced cancers. The overall study: The study treated patients with ivuxolimab, an agonistic anti-OX40 (CD134) antibody. Every 2 weeks, ivuxolimab was infused into the patients intravenously at between 0.01 and 10 mg/kg. Antecedent anti-PD-1, anti-PD-L1 or anti-CTLA-4 therapy was permissible, with under 50% having received some.

This table comes from immunoSEQ multiplex PCR, and its TCRdb copy is limited to in-frame clones, with some not included. This table has about 69,000 clones, nearly 90% appearing once. Germline V gene lookup returns CDR1 SGHAT and CDR2 FQNNGV. The CDR3 loop spans 19 amino acids. The junction had 10 bases not matched to a gene; V was cut back by 0 bases and J by 1 base. The clonotype comes from an adult with an advanced solid tumor such as melanoma, head and neck, liver or kidney cancer. The sample was CD4+ or CD8+ T cells sorted from blood, taken in a trial of the OX40 agonist ivuxolimab. The chain recombines TRBV11-2 with TRBJ2-3; the match to TRBD2 covers 10 bases. The CDR3 nucleotides read TGTGCCAGCAGCTTAGAGGCCTGGACTAGCGGAGGGGGCACAGATACGCAGTATTTT. This codes for CASSLEAWTSGGGTDTQYF.